This section outlines one T cell receptor (beta chain) sequence together with its context. Deep-level running was used for the assay. Generated by immunoSEQ multiplex PCR, the TCRdb table keeps only in-frame clones and is missing some. This sample carries approximately 110,000 clones, about 70% of them seen once, and the ten largest clones take about 26%. This sample stems from a study of shared clonotypes between healthy human individuals. The J segment lost 5 bases and the V segment lost 10 bases, leaving 8 bases of the junction unmatched. The germline CDR1 and CDR2 sequences are LNHNV and YYDKDF (reference sequence). This CDR3 region has 14 residues.

The J gene is TRBJ2-1, the V gene TRBV15; 10 bases are shared with TRBD1. Sequencing used memory CD8+ T cells sorted from blood. Subset noted: CD45RO+ cells pooled with CCR7-negative TemRA cells. The TCR sequence derives from a woman aged 25 to 45 in good health. For the CDR3, the DNA is TGTGCCAGCGGCTCGGGACAGGGGAACAATGAGCAGTTCTTC. Amino acid sequence: CASGSGQGNNEQFF.